What follows are 30 T cell receptor beta chains derived from one specimen sequenced in a study of identical twins listed by TCRdb under 2016. The library was produced with 5' RACE. The sample was run on an Illumina HiSeq 2000. TCRdb ran its own pipeline on the public reads, namely fastp trimming at Q25 and MiXCR clone calling, and kept in-frame beta chains. Rows with one shared CDR3 protein collapse into an entry with the most common genes and DNA. The sample data list roughly 1.6 million distinct CDR3 sequences, and around 33% of these were observed just once. The ten largest clonotypes hold about 0.27% of the sample. Sequenced input: cord blood. These receptors all stem from a newborn girl in good health.

This clonotype was found a few times. This chain uses TRBV20-1 with TRBJ2-7; tentative D call: TRBD1 (5 bases). Germline lookup yields CDR1 DFQATT and CDR2 SNEGSKA (reference sequence). Trimming took 3 bases from V and 9 from J, leaving 12 bases between them. The CDR3 contains 11 residues. The CDR3 loop is CSASRDLGQYF. CDR3 nucleotides: TGCAGTGCTAGCAGGGATTTGGGGCAGTACTTC.

As for this clonotype: One end of the junction does not line up with germline, which may come from a read error. The J gene is TRBJ2-3, the V gene TRBV2, with 7 bases lining up with TRBD2. Germline V CDR1 and CDR2: SNHLY, FYNNEI. CDR3 length: 16 residues. The chain's CDR3 is CTSRWSGGPRTDTQYF. CDR3 in DNA: TGTACCAGCAGGTGGTCGGGAGGACCTAGGACAGATACGCAGTATTTT.

Ten or more counts support this clonotype. The V gene is TRBV12-3 or TRBV12-4, the J gene TRBJ2-5, with D perhaps matching TRBD1 (6 bases). V was pared by 1 base and J by 7 bases, with 13 bases between. The CDR3 covers 14 residues. The CDR3 region is CASSLGPGAATQYF. For the CDR3, the DNA is TGTGCCAGCAGTTTAGGACCAGGGGCAGCGACCCAGTACTTC.

This clonotype has just a few counts. J is TRBJ2-1 and V is TRBV2; 9 bases line up with TRBD2. The V segment lost 2 bases and the J segment 2 bases; nucleotides outside the gene matches: 4. This CDR3 has 16 residues. From germline, CDR1 is SNHLY and CDR2 FYNNEI. In DNA form, the CDR3 reads TGTGCCAGCAGTGAACAGCGGGGGGCTCCCTACAATGAGCAGTTCTTC. As protein: CASSEQRGAPYNEQFF.

This clonotype was counted a few times. The chain links TRBV5-4 to TRBJ2-1; 10 bases fit TRBD2. The germline gives CDR1 SGHNT, CDR2 YYREEE (reference sequence). Losses at the gene ends were 3 bases for V and 2 bases for J; bases not matched to a gene: 5. CDR3 length equals 16 residues. CDR3 loop: CASSSAGGPTYNEQFF. CDR3 in DNA: TGTGCCAGCAGCTCAGCGGGAGGGCCGACCTACAATGAGCAGTTCTTC.

The gene calls are TRBV9 and TRBJ2-3; 10 positions agree with TRBD1. CDR1 is SGDLS, CDR2 YYNGEE, per germline. V shed 4 bases, J shed 3 bases, and the junction held 11 bases outside the gene matches. This CDR3 is 17 amino acids long. CDR3 in DNA: TGTGCCAGCAGCTTTCTCTCGACAGGGGGCAAGACAGATACGCAGTATTTT. The encoded protein is CASSFLSTGGKTDTQYF.

This clonotype was detected only a few times. This chain connects TRBV20-1 to TRBJ1-2; TRBD1 is a possible D gene (5 bases). The CDR3 is 15 amino acids. V dropped 5 bases and J dropped 1 base, with 17 bases sitting between them. Germline-derived CDR1 and CDR2 are DFQATT and SNEGSKA (reference sequence). CDR3 loop: CSARERGHYNYGYTF. The CDR3, as DNA: TGCAGTGCTCGTGAAAGGGGCCACTATAACTATGGCTACACCTTC.

Only a few counts were recorded for this clonotype. The genes are TRBV20-1 and TRBJ1-2, with D unclear. In germline, CDR1 is DFQATT, CDR2 SNEGSKA (reference sequence). The CDR3 totals 13 residues. The V end was cut by 0 bases, the J end by 2 bases, with 7 bases between. CDR3: CSAREAVNYGYTF. Here the CDR3 DNA reads TGCAGTGCTAGAGAGGCAGTCAACTATGGCTACACCTTC.

The chain employs TRBV7-9 and TRBJ1-2; D is unclear. The CDR3 totals 13 residues. Germline assignment: CDR1 SEHNR and CDR2 FQNEAQ (reference sequence). V lost 5 bases to trimming and J lost 8 bases, with 15 bases between them. CDR3 protein: CASSAYMEGGYTF. CDR3 DNA: TGTGCCAGCAGCGCCTACATGGAGGGCGGCTACACCTTC. The full variable domain, rest sourced from reference TRBV7-9 and TRBJ1-2, is DTGVSQNPRHKITKRGQNVTFRCDPISEHNRLYWYRQTLGQGPEFLTYFQNEAQLEKSRLLSDRFSAERPKGSFSTLEIQRTEQGDSAMYLCASSAYMEGGYTFGSGTRLTVV.

There are many counts of this clonotype. The rearrangement uses TRBV27 and TRBJ2-1; a weak D match, TRBD1 (5 bases). The CDR3 has 14 amino acids. From germline, CDR1 is MNHEY and CDR2 SMNVEV (reference sequence). V dropped 7 bases and J dropped 1 base, with 11 bases sitting between them. The CDR3 reads CASKGQGSYNEQFF. CDR3 DNA: TGTGCCAGCAAGGGGCAGGGTTCCTACAATGAGCAGTTCTTC.

The table lists this clonotype with many counts. The genes are TRBV5-1 and TRBJ2-7; 10 positions match TRBD1. The J segment lost 4 bases and the V segment lost 4 bases, leaving 8 bases of the junction unmatched. The CDR3 covers 15 residues. Germline loops: CDR1 SGHRS, CDR2 YFSETQ. The CDR3 is CASSPTGTGAYEQYF. As DNA, the CDR3 is TGCGCCAGCAGCCCGACCGGGACAGGGGCTTACGAGCAGTACTTC.

This clonotype came up a few times. The V and J genes are TRBV20-1 and TRBJ1-2, with D unclear. This CDR3 region has 15 residues. From germline, CDR1 is DFQATT and CDR2 SNEGSKA (reference sequence). The V gene lost 1 base and the J gene lost 10 bases, with 22 bases spanning the gap. In DNA form, the CDR3 reads TGCAGTGCTAGAGCCTCCCCCCTGTTCCCTATCGACTACACCTTC. Translating it yields CSARASPLFPIDYTF.

V gene TRBV29-1 combines with J gene TRBJ1-1; 10 nucleotides line up with TRBD1. Looked up from germline, CDR1 is SQVTM and CDR2 is ANQGSEA. The V and J ends lost 4 bases and 4 bases, in that order; junction bases with no gene match: 3. The CDR3 runs to 13 residues. Here the CDR3 reads CSVGQGASTEAFF. The CDR3 DNA is TGCAGCGTTGGACAGGGGGCCAGCACTGAAGCTTTCTTT. Based on the CDR3 plus reference TRBV29-1 and TRBJ1-1, the full variable domain is SAVISQKPSRDICQRGTSLTIQCQVDSQVTMMFWYRQQPGQSLTLIATANQGSEATYESGFVIDKFPISRPNLTFSTLTVSNMSPEDSSIYLCSVGQGASTEAFFGQGTRLTVV.

J is TRBJ2-4 and V is TRBV3-1, with 9 bases aligning to TRBD1. The CDR3 runs 15 residues. V gave up 4 bases and J gave up 7 bases; unmatched junction bases: 8. The germline gives CDR1 LGHDT, CDR2 YNNKEL (reference sequence). Here the CDR3 reads CASSLQDRGHNIQYF. The CDR3 DNA is TGTGCCAGCAGCCTACAGGACAGGGGTCATAACATTCAGTACTTC.

In this sample, this clonotype turned up a few times. The rearrangement links TRBV24-1 to TRBJ1-2; unclear D gene. The germline V and J ends were trimmed by 3 bases and 7 bases, with 11 bases remaining between them. From germline, CDR1 is KGHDR and CDR2 SFDVKD. The CDR3 spans 13 residues. The CDR3 loop is CATSDARVPGYTF. The CDR3, as DNA: TGTGCCACCAGTGATGCCCGGGTCCCTGGCTACACCTTC.

With respect to this clonotype: This sequence may be a read error, since a much larger clone differs from it by one base. The V call is TRBV29-1, the J call TRBJ2-1; D unclear. This CDR3 has 15 residues. Deletions cut 4 bases from V and 5 bases from J, with 18 bases between. The germline gives CDR1 SQVTM, CDR2 ANQGSEA. CDR3 coding DNA: TGCAGCGTTGTGGATGGGGTACCGGGTGACAATGAGCAGTTCTTC. It codes for CSVVDGVPGDNEQFF.

J is TRBJ2-5 and V is TRBV5-1; possibly TRBD2 for D (6 bases). CDR1 and CDR2 (germline): SGHRS, YFSETQ. The CDR3 sequence is 13 residues long. Trimming left V 2 bases short and J 11 bases short, with 16 bases between. The CDR3 here is CASSLNTGLRQYF. The CDR3 DNA follows: TGCGCCAGCAGCTTAAATACGGGACTCCGACAGTACTTC. Looking up the rest from reference TRBV5-1 and TRBJ2-5 gives the full variable domain: KAGVTQTPRYLIKTRGQQVTLSCSPISGHRSVSWYQQTPGQGLQFLFEYFSETQRNKGNFPGRFSGRQFSNSRSEMNVSTLELGDSALYLCASSLNTGLRQYFGPGTRLLVL.

This clonotype was seen many times. V gene TRBV12-3 or TRBV12-4 combines with J gene TRBJ2-7; 9 bases are shared with TRBD2. The CDR3 sequence is 17 residues long. Trimming at V came to 4 bases and at J to 3 bases, leaving 13 bases not matched to a gene. The CDR3 loop is CASSYRDSGTSRYEQYF. The CDR3 region has the DNA TGTGCCAGCAGTTACCGGGACAGCGGGACTAGCCGCTACGAGCAGTACTTC.

This chain connects TRBV9 to TRBJ2-2, with D possibly being TRBD2 (5 bases). Germline CDR1 reads SGDLS; CDR2 reads YYNGEE. V lost 0 bases and J 7 bases, leaving 10 bases between the germline ends. This CDR3 has 14 amino acids. CDR3 residues: CASSVASSHGELFF. CDR3 bases: TGTGCCAGCAGCGTAGCTAGCTCACACGGGGAGCTGTTTTTT.

This clonotype was recorded a few times. The gene calls are TRBV5-4 and TRBJ1-2; no clear D. Germline V gene sequence: CDR1 SGHNT, CDR2 YYREEE (reference sequence). This CDR3 comprises 14 residues. Trimming shortened V by 5 bases and J by 1 base, and 12 bases separated the two germline ends. The CDR3 reads CASRLEGRNYGYTF. Written as DNA, the CDR3 is TGTGCCAGCAGGCTGGAGGGCCGTAACTATGGCTACACCTTC.

V gene TRBV7-9 combines with J gene TRBJ1-5, with a weak D call TRBD1 (5 bases). The CDR3 totals 15 residues. Trimming left V 4 bases short and J 11 bases short, with 21 bases between. Germline V CDR1 and CDR2: SEHNR, FQNEAQ (reference sequence). Here the CDR3 reads CASSWGTANQWAQHF. The CDR3 DNA follows: TGTGCCAGCAGCTGGGGGACGGCAAATCAATGGGCCCAGCATTTT.

A remark on this clonotype: This may be a read error: a much more frequent sequence differs by one nucleotide. The rearrangement joins TRBV12-3 or TRBV12-4 to TRBJ1-2, with unresolved D. The CDR3 sequence is 13 residues long. Trimming removed 8 bases from V and 4 bases from J, with 14 bases in between. The CDR3 loop is CASGSWGPYGYTF. As DNA, the CDR3 is TGTGCCAGCGGTTCCTGGGGTCCCTATGGCTACACCTTC.

This clonotype has more than one count but fewer than ten. The chain combines TRBV3-1 with TRBJ2-3; 9 bases map to TRBD2. Germline V gene sequence: CDR1 LGHDT, CDR2 YNNKEL (reference sequence). The V gene end was trimmed by 4 bases and the J gene end by 6 bases; junction bases not matched to a gene: 8. This CDR3 has 15 amino acids. CDR3 region: CASSRYSGRSDTQYF. CDR3 nucleotides: TGTGCCAGCAGCCGCTATAGCGGGAGATCGGATACGCAGTATTTT.

DNA of the CDR3: TGTGCCAGCAGCCCGGACAGGGCCAATGAGCAGTTCTTC. Protein: CASSPDRANEQFF. The chain carries TRBV5-4 and TRBJ2-1, with TRBD1 matching over 8 bases. CDR3 size: 13 residues. Trimming cost V 4 bases and J 6 bases; bases outside gene matches: 3. Germline CDR1 SGHNT, CDR2 YYREEE (reference sequence).

J is TRBJ2-4 and V is TRBV27; 7 bases agree with TRBD2. TRBJ2-7 matches the DNA end more closely, so the J call is doubtful. CDR1 MNHEY and CDR2 SMNVEV come from the germline V gene (reference sequence). CDR3 length equals 14 residues. DNA of the CDR3: TGTGCCAGCAGTTTAGGGACTAAACCCTACGAGCAGTACTTC. Translation: CASSLGTKPYEQYF.

V usage is TRBV4-2 and J usage is TRBJ2-2; D not resolved. CDR3 length: 13 residues. V was shortened by 8 bases and J by 8 bases, with 15 bases between the two germline ends. CDR1 LGHNA and CDR2 YNFKEQ come from the germline V gene. The CDR3 here is CASRPALGGELFF. The CDR3, as DNA: TGTGCCAGCCGCCCGGCCTTGGGGGGGGAGCTGTTTTTT.

This clonotype was detected many times. The rearrangement uses TRBV10-3 and TRBJ2-3; no clear D gene. In germline, CDR1 is ENHRY, CDR2 SYGVKD. The CDR3 has 13 amino acids. Deletions cut 5 bases from V and 2 bases from J, with 8 bases between. CDR3 in amino acids: CAISRVATDTQYF. In DNA form, the CDR3 reads TGTGCCATCAGTAGGGTCGCCACAGATACGCAGTATTTT.

Ten or more counts support this clonotype. The V call is TRBV5-1, the J call TRBJ2-3; 11 bases agree with TRBD2. The length of the CDR3 is 19 residues. J gave up 2 bases and V 4 bases, and 15 bases lay outside the gene matches. Germline V lookup: CDR1 SGHRS, CDR2 YFSETQ. DNA of the CDR3: TGCGCCAGCAGCGCCGAACCGGGACTAGCGGCCACAAACACAGATACGCAGTATTTT. Its protein product is CASSAEPGLAATNTDTQYF. The full variable domain, rest sourced from reference TRBV5-1 and TRBJ2-3, is KAGVTQTPRYLIKTRGQQVTLSCSPISGHRSVSWYQQTPGQGLQFLFEYFSETQRNKGNFPGRFSGRQFSNSRSEMNVSTLELGDSALYLCASSAEPGLAATNTDTQYFGPGTRLTVL.

J is TRBJ2-7 and V is TRBV28; D is unresolved. This CDR3 region has 14 residues. V was clipped by 5 bases and J by 4 bases, with 15 bases between them. Germline lookup yields CDR1 MDHEN and CDR2 SYDVKM. CDR3 coding DNA: TGTGCCAGCAGTCTTGGTGGGGTCAGGTACGAGCAGTACTTC. Protein sequence: CASSLGGVRYEQYF.

This clonotype was found many times. At one end, the junction sequence differs from germline, possibly due to a read error. The chain has TRBV6-2 or TRBV6-3 and TRBJ2-5; D unclear. Germline lookup yields CDR1 MNHEY and CDR2 SVGEGT. This CDR3 comprises 12 residues. This chain's CDR3 is CASSYHQETQYF. CDR3 DNA: TGCGCCAGCAGCTACCACCAAGAGACCCAGTACTTC.